The rows below give T cell receptor beta chains drawn from one sample of a study of blood T cell repertoires in COVID-19. TCRdb's table, derived via immunoSEQ multiplex PCR, lists solely in-frame clones and lacks some. Of some 250,000 clones listed, about 90% are singletons. Sequenced: peripheral blood. All receptors come from a young woman with COVID-19, enrolled during active disease. CDR3s include the opening cysteine and the closing phenylalanine or tryptophan. The D gene is left open where the match is weak. Clone size is given for some rows only: seen once, a few or many times, or a class if the clone is expanded.

j_gene | abundance | d_gene | v_gene | CDR3aa | CDR3nt
TRBJ1-1 | NA | NA | TRBV19 | CASSTRGSTEAFF | TGTGCCAGTAGTACTAGAGGGAGCACTGAAGCTTTCTTT
TRBJ1-1 | NA | NA | TRBV2 | CASRGSLNTEAFF | TGTGCCAGCCGAGGGTCGTTGAACACTGAAGCTTTCTTT
TRBJ2-7 | NA | TRBD2 | TRBV29-1 | CSIREGGRSYEQYF | TGCAGCATCCGGGAGGGGGGTCGGTCCTACGAGCAGTACTTC
TRBJ2-5 | NA | NA | TRBV6-5 | CASSQQETQYF | TGTGCCAGCAGCCAGCAAGAGACCCAGTACTTC
TRBJ1-2 | NA | NA | TRBV15 | CATSRVGGYTF | TGTGCCACCAGCAGAGTCGGGGGCTACACCTTC
TRBJ1-5 | NA | NA | TRBV18 | CASSPFGEPQHF | TGTGCCAGCTCACCATTCGGGGAGCCCCAGCATTTT
TRBJ2-7 | many | NA | TRBV5-1 | CASSPTRPSDEQYF | TGCGCCAGCAGCCCGACCAGGCCTAGCGACGAGCAGTACTTC
TRBJ1-2 | NA | NA | TRBV15 | CATSRDGGSYGYTF | TGTGCCACCAGCAGAGATGGCGGGAGCTATGGCTACACCTTC
TRBJ2-2 | NA | NA | TRBV28 | CASRSTNTGELFF | TGTGCCAGCAGGTCTACGAACACCGGGGAGCTGTTTTTT
TRBJ2-7 | NA | NA | TRBV7-9 | CASTDRYEQYF | TGTGCCAGCACCGACAGATACGAGCAGTACTTC
TRBJ1-6 | NA | TRBD1 | TRBV5-1 | CASSTTGTGENSPLHF | TGCGCCAGCAGCACCACCGGGACAGGCGAAAATTCACCCCTCCACTTT
TRBJ1-1 | NA | NA | TRBV12-3/TRBV12-4 | CASSLGPEAFF | TGTGCCAGCAGTTTAGGGCCTGAAGCTTTCTTT
TRBJ1-3 | NA | NA | TRBV19 | CASRDSFAGNTIYF | TGTGCCAGTAGAGACAGTTTCGCTGGAAACACCATATATTTT
TRBJ1-5 | once | NA | TRBV18 | CASSPRGISNQPQHF | TGTGCCAGCTCACCCAGGGGTATTAGCAATCAGCCCCAGCATTTT
TRBJ1-2 | NA | NA | TRBV11-2 | CATDPLNGDGYTF | TGTGCCACCGACCCGTTAAACGGGGATGGCTACACCTTC
TRBJ2-7 | NA | TRBD1 | TRBV4-1 | CASSHPGKGADFEQYF | TGCGCCAGCAGCCACCCTGGAAAGGGGGCGGACTTCGAGCAGTACTTC
TRBJ2-7 | NA | NA | TRBV3-1/TRBV3-2 | CASSQEMVASYQYF | TGTGCCAGCAGCCAAGAGATGGTGGCTAGCTATCAGTACTTC
TRBJ2-3 | NA | TRBD1 | TRBV19 | CASRSGQGRTDTQYF | TGTGCCAGTAGATCAGGACAGGGGAGGACAGATACGCAGTATTTT
TRBJ1-3 | once | NA | TRBV4-2 | CASSQELGARGNTIYF | TGTGCCAGCAGCCAAGAGCTGGGGGCGAGAGGAAACACCATATATTTT
TRBJ2-1 | NA | TRBD1 | TRBV3-1/TRBV3-2 | CASSRTGAYNEQFF | TGTGCCAGCAGTCGGACAGGAGCCTACAATGAGCAGTTCTTC
TRBJ1-2 | NA | NA | TRBV5-1 | CASSFSELDYGYTF | TGCGCCAGCAGCTTCTCTGAGTTAGACTATGGCTACACCTTC
TRBJ1-4 | once | NA | TRBV21-1 | CASSNRGQPQLANEKLFF | TGTGCCAGCAGCAACCGGGGACAGCCCCAGCTGGCGAATGAAAAACTGTTTTTT
TRBJ1-6 | few | NA | TRBV19 | CASSSNSNSPLHF | TGTGCCAGTAGTTCCAACAGTAATTCACCCCTCCACTTT
TRBJ1-1 | NA | NA | TRBV27 | CASCQDTNTEAFF | TGTGCCAGTTGCCAGGACACGAACACTGAAGCTTTCTTT
TRBJ2-1 | NA | TRBD2 | TRBV6-6 | CASSPGLAGGPFPYNEQFF | TGTGCCAGCAGTCCGGGACTAGCGGGGGGGCCATTCCCCTACAATGAGCAGTTCTTC
TRBJ2-5 | NA | NA | TRBV5-4 | CASSFEREETQYF | TGTGCCAGCAGCTTTGAAAGAGAAGAGACCCAGTACTTC
TRBJ1-1 | NA | NA | TRBV7-2 | CASSFNFFTMNTEAFF | TGTGCCAGCAGTTTCAATTTTTTTACTATGAACACTGAAGCTTTCTTT
TRBJ1-5 | NA | NA | TRBV7-2 | CASSLASGYNQPQHF | TGTGCCAGCAGCTTAGCTTCGGGATACAATCAGCCCCAGCATTTT
TRBJ2-5 | once | NA | TRBV7-9 | CASSLVIGSQETQYF | TGTGCCAGCAGCTTGGTCATTGGGAGCCAAGAGACCCAGTACTTC
TRBJ2-3 | NA | TRBD2 | TRBV9 | CASSVGPSGGSTDTQYF | TGTGCCAGCAGCGTAGGCCCTAGCGGGGGTAGCACAGATACGCAGTATTTT
TRBJ2-3 | few | NA | TRBV6-5 | CASEAPAFSTDTQYF | TGTGCCAGCGAGGCCCCAGCCTTTTCCACAGATACGCAGTATTTT
TRBJ2-1 | NA | TRBD2 | TRBV7-9 | CASSEGPSGGIYNEQFF | TGTGCCAGCAGCGAAGGCCCTAGCGGGGGGATATACAATGAGCAGTTCTTC